The clone carrying this TCR beta chain was seen once. The entry originates in a study of blood T cell repertoires in COVID-19. Study overall: Collection of acute and convalescent COVID-19 samples took place in the United States, Italy and Spain. Sample material is recorded as cDNA or gDNA derived from T cells, B-cell-depleted T cells, or PBMCs.

The CDR3 is 11 amino acids. Germline V gene data show CDR1 as DFQATT and CDR2 as SNEGSKA (reference sequence). V was clipped by 6 bases and J by 5 bases, with 10 bases between them. In the original workflow: Scientists estimated how many nucleated cells there were by amplifying reference gene primers. The repertoire was sequenced with immunoSEQ multiplex PCR; TCRdb's copy has only in-frame clones and lacks some. The V and J calls and clone size are taken from that table; D and trimming were inferred from the DNA. The sample holds some 290,000 clones, approximately 90% seen once. The chain recombines TRBV20-1 with TRBJ2-5, with unresolved D. The clonotype originates from a woman aged 50 to 65 who had recovered from COVID-19. The sample was peripheral blood. CDR3 DNA sequence: TGCAGTGCCCCCCTCCTGGAGACCCAGTACTTC. This gives the protein CSAPLLETQYF.